This T cell receptor beta chain comes out of a study of PD-1 blockade in mismatch repair-deficient tumors. Turning to the study itself: All were previously treated, progressing patients with about 12 mismatch repair-deficient cancer types. Whole-study findings and limits: Tumor-resident clones, often absent from pretreatment blood, expanded after pembrolizumab and then contracted.

Of note for this clone: Its matching antigen is unknown.

The TCR-sequenced patients were a few responders to pembrolizumab. The V end was cut by 1 base, the J end by 4 bases, with 11 bases between. Germline V gene data show CDR1 as SGHRS and CDR2 as YFSETQ. CDR3 length: 14 amino acids. Profiled with immunoSEQ multiplex PCR; TCRdb holds only in-frame clones, not every one. The profile shows about 39,000 clones, around four fifths of them singletons. The rearrangement links TRBV5-1 to TRBJ2-5; perhaps TRBD2 as D (6 bases). Sequences were derived from PBMCs, sampled approximately 41 weeks after starting pembrolizumab. This TCR was sampled from an adult with mismatch repair-deficient cancer. The CDR3 reads CASSLTSTGETQYF. CDR3 bases: TGCGCCAGCAGCTTGACTAGCACGGGAGAGACCCAGTACTTC.